This TCR beta chain was sequenced in a study of cytomegalovirus exposure and HLA in healthy donors. Study-wide context: Among about 179 million T cells, an earlier analysis found 90 million to 130 million unique TCR beta sequences.

Primers for the PCR totalled 60 Vbeta and 13 Jbeta. Assay used: immunoSEQ multiplex PCR; TCRdb lists only in-frame clones, some missing. The table has roughly 130,000 clones, around 72% seen once. Points on this clone: The antigen remains undetermined.

Study results and caveats: Later analysis found that TCR beta chains associated with HLA were more clonally expanded than other, equally common chains.

Trimming shortened V by 3 bases and J by 5 bases, and 14 bases separated the two germline ends. Germline CDR1 ENHRY, CDR2 SYGVKD. The CDR3 has 14 amino acids. Sequenced material: PBMCs. The receptor was derived from a man younger than 35 in good health and CMV-seropositive. This chain joins TRBV10-3 and TRBJ2-7; TRBD1 might be the D (5 bases). CDR3 in amino acids: CAISDDKGSNEQYF. The CDR3 DNA reads TGTGCCATCAGTGATGATAAGGGGTCCAACGAGCAGTACTTC.